This passage covers 10 T cell receptor beta chains from one sample sequenced in a study of cytomegalovirus exposure and HLA in healthy donors. PCR was performed using 60 Vbeta and 13 Jbeta primers. Assay: immunoSEQ multiplex PCR; the TCRdb copy retains only in-frame clones and omits some. The sample includes 150,000 or so clones, roughly 70% of them seen just once. Sequenced sample: PBMCs. Receptors were obtained from a man aged 30-40 years in good health and CMV-seronegative.

The V gene is TRBV15, the J gene TRBJ1-1; D remains unclear. The CDR3 totals 13 residues. Trimming pared 3 bases from V and 2 bases from J, leaving 7 bases between. Germline loops: CDR1 LNHNV, CDR2 YYDKDF (reference sequence). CDR3 DNA: TGTGCCACCAGCAGTGTCAGAAACACTGAAGCTTTCTTT. Protein: CATSSVRNTEAFF.

This chain joins TRBV9 and TRBJ2-3; D might be TRBD2 (6 bases). The V gene's germline CDR1 is SGDLS and CDR2 YYNGEE. The length of the CDR3 is 14 residues. Trimming left V 8 bases short and J 6 bases short, with 19 bases between. CDR3 nucleotides: TGTGCCAGTTCCCGTGGAGGGACGGCGGATACGCAGTATTTT. Residues: CASSRGGTADTQYF.

Remarks on this clone: Other DNA sequences of this sample code for an identical CDR3. This sequence joins TRBV5-1 and TRBJ1-3; the D gene is possibly TRBD1 (6 bases). CDR1 and CDR2 (germline): SGHRS, YFSETQ. V lost 4 bases and J lost 0, with 11 bases in between. The CDR3 runs to 15 residues. CDR3 residues: CASSVTGSSGNTIYF. The DNA for the CDR3 is TGCGCCAGCAGCGTTACAGGGAGCTCTGGAAACACCATATATTTT. Full variable domain (rest looked up from reference TRBV5-1 and TRBJ1-3): KAGVTQTPRYLIKTRGQQVTLSCSPISGHRSVSWYQQTPGQGLQFLFEYFSETQRNKGNFPGRFSGRQFSNSRSEMNVSTLELGDSALYLCASSVTGSSGNTIYFGEGSWLTVV.

The chain is built from TRBV19 and TRBJ1-2; the D gene is possibly TRBD1 (5 bases). This CDR3 has 14 amino acids. In germline, CDR1 is LNHDA, CDR2 SQIVND (reference sequence). Trimming took off 5 bases at V and 4 bases at J, with 14 bases between the two ends. The CDR3 DNA follows: TGTGCCAGTAGTGTTCCAGGGTCGACCTATGGCTACACCTTC. The encoded protein is CASSVPGSTYGYTF.

The chain joins TRBV4-1 to TRBJ1-6; a weak D match, TRBD1 (5 bases). Trimming stripped 3 bases from V and 7 bases from J, with 13 bases between. From germline, CDR1 is MGHRA and CDR2 YSYEKL. There are 15 residues in the CDR3. The CDR3 reads CASSHPGLLNSPLHF. CDR3 nucleotide sequence: TGCGCCAGCAGCCATCCAGGGCTCTTAAATTCACCCCTCCACTTT.

The V call is TRBV5-1, the J call TRBJ2-1; 10 nucleotides match TRBD2. The CDR3 spans 16 residues. CDR1 is SGHRS and CDR2 is YFSETQ in the germline V gene. V shed 2 bases and J 4 bases; nucleotides not matched to a gene: 6. CDR3 coding DNA: TGCGCCAGCAGCTTAGGAGCTAGCGGGGGTTACAATGAGCAGTTCTTC. It yields the protein CASSLGASGGYNEQFF.

The J gene is TRBJ1-1, the V gene TRBV6-1; 9 nucleotides agree with TRBD1. This CDR3 spans 15 amino acids. Germline CDR1 and CDR2: MNHNS and SASEGT. J was trimmed by 8 bases and V by 1 base; bases with no gene match: 8. CDR3 bases: TGTGCCAGCAGTGAAGTGGGACAGGGTTTGTCGGAAGCTTTCTTT. Translating gives CASSEVGQGLSEAFF.

The chain couples TRBV5-1 to TRBJ2-7; 9 bases line up with TRBD1. With V trimmed by 1 base and J by 5 bases, 4 bases remained unmatched. This CDR3 spans 14 amino acids. Germline CDR1 SGHRS, CDR2 YFSETQ. The CDR3 sequence is CASSLTGGLNEQYF. The CDR3 DNA reads TGCGCCAGCAGCTTGACAGGGGGCCTAAACGAGCAGTACTTC.

The chain uses TRBV5-4 and TRBJ2-5, with D maybe TRBD1 (6 bases). V lost 3 bases, J lost 5 bases, and 20 bases lay in between. The CDR3 is 16 amino acids. CDR1 is SGHNT, CDR2 YYREEE, per germline (reference sequence). CDR3 protein: CASSSRGLGGYETQYF. CDR3 in DNA: TGTGCCAGCAGCTCCAGGGGCCTCGGCGGATACGAGACCCAGTACTTC.

The J gene is TRBJ1-5, the V gene TRBV30, with TRBD1 as a possible D gene (6 bases). CDR3 size: 13 residues. V was cut by 3 bases and J by 9 bases, with 15 bases left in between. Germline V CDR1 and CDR2: GTSNPN, SVGIG (reference sequence). CDR3 in amino acids: CAWSYQQGSPQHF. For the CDR3, the DNA is TGTGCCTGGAGCTACCAACAGGGTTCGCCCCAGCATTTT.